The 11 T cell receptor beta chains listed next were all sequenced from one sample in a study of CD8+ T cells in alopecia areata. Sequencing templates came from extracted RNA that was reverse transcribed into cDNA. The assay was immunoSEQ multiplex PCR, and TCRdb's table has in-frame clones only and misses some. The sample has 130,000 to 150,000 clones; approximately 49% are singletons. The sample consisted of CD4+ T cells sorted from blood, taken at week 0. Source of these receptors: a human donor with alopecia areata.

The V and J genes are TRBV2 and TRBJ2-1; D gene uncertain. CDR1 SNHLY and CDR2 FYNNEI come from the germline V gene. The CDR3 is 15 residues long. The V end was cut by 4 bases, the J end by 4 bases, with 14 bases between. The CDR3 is CASSGSSSFYNEQFF. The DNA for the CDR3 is TGTGCCAGCAGTGGATCAAGCAGTTTTTACAATGAGCAGTTCTTC.

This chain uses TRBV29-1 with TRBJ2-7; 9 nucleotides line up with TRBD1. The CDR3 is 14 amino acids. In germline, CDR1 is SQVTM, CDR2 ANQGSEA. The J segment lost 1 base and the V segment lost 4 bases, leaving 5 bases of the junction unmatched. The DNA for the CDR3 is TGCAGCGTTGGCCGGGACAGGGATTCCTACGAGCAGTACTTC. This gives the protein CSVGRDRDSYEQYF.

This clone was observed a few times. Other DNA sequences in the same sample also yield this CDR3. DNA of the CDR3: TGCGCCAGCAGCTTGGCAGGGACCTACGAGCAGTACTTC. This codes for CASSLAGTYEQYF. This chain joins TRBV5-1 and TRBJ2-7; D may be TRBD1 (5 bases). Germline CDR1 reads SGHRS; CDR2 reads YFSETQ. Deletions cut 0 bases from V and 2 bases from J, with 6 bases between. CDR3 length: 13 amino acids.

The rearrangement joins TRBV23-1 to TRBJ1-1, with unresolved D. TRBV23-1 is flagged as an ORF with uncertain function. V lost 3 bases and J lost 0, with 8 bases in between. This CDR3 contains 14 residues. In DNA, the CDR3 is TGCGCCAGCAGTCATCCCAGACTGAACACTGAAGCTTTCTTT. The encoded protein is CASSHPRLNTEAFF.

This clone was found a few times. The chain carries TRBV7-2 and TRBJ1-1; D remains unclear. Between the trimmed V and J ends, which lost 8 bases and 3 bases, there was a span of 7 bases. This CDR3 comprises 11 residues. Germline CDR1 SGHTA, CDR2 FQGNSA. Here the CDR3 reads CASERHTEAFF. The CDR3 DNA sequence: TGTGCCAGCGAGCGCCACACTGAAGCTTTCTTT.

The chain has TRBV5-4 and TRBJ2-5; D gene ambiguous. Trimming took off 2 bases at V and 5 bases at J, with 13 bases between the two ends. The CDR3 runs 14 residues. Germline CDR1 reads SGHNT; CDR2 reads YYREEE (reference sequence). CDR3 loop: CASSFSRLVETQYF. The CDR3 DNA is TGTGCCAGCAGCTTCAGCAGATTGGTGGAGACCCAGTACTTC.

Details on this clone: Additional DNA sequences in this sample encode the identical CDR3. The CDR3 DNA follows: TGTGCCTGGAGCGGTGACCGTGGAAACACCATATATTTT. Translation: CAWSGDRGNTIYF. The gene calls are TRBV30 and TRBJ1-3; no definite D call. Germline V gives CDR1 GTSNPN, CDR2 SVGIG (reference sequence). The CDR3 has 13 residues. Trimming shortened V by 3 bases and J by 3 bases, and 9 bases separated the two germline ends.

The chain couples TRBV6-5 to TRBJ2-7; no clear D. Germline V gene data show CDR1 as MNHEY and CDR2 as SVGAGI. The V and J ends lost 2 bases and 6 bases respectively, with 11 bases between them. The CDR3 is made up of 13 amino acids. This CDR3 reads CASSYEPSREQYF. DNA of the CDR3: TGTGCCAGCAGTTACGAACCTTCGCGCGAGCAGTACTTC.

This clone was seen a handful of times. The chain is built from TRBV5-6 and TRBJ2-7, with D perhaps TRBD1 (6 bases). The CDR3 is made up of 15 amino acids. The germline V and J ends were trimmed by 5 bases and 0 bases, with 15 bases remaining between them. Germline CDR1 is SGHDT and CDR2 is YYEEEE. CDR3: CASRTFRDNSYEQYF. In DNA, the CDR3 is TGTGCCAGCAGGACGTTTAGGGACAACTCCTACGAGCAGTACTTC.

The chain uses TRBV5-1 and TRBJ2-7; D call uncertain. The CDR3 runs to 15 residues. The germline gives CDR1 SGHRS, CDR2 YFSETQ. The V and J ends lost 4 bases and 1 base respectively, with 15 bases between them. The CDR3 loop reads CASSPAGLASYEQYF. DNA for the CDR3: TGCGCCAGCAGCCCCGCCGGATTGGCTTCCTACGAGCAGTACTTC.

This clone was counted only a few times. The chain's CDR3 is CASSLVAAGPGEQYF. The CDR3 DNA reads TGCGCCAGCAGCTTGGTGGCGGCCGGGCCAGGCGAGCAGTACTTC. This chain connects TRBV5-1 to TRBJ2-7; D gene ambiguous. V was cut by 0 bases and J by 6 bases, with 16 bases left in between. CDR1 and CDR2 from the germline V gene are SGHRS and YFSETQ. The CDR3 extends over 15 amino acids.